This T cell receptor (beta chain) was profiled in a study of glioma-infiltrating T cells after dendritic cell vaccination. Overall study context: Three intradermal dendritic cell vaccine injections were given every two weeks.

Up to about 2 ug genomic DNA was used for TCRB CDR3 amplification. Profiling relied on immunoSEQ multiplex PCR, and the TCRdb table lists in-frame clones only, not all of them. The data contain around 62,000 clones, roughly 80% of them singletons. The CDR3 consists of 17 residues. The germline gives CDR1 SGHVS, CDR2 FQNEAQ. Trimming cost V 0 bases and J 0 bases; bases outside gene matches: 5. The chain is built from TRBV7-8 and TRBJ1-1, with 9 bases matching TRBD1. Sequenced material: blood, taken before dendritic cell vaccination. This sequence was found in a human donor with glioblastoma. DNA for the CDR3: TGTGCCAGCAGCTTAGCGAAGCGGACAGGGGTGAACACTGAAGCTTTCTTT. The encoded protein is CASSLAKRTGVNTEAFF. Full variable domain (missing parts from reference TRBV7-8 and TRBJ1-1): GAGVSQSPRYKVAKRGQDVALRCDPISGHVSLFWYQQALGQGPEFLTYFQNEAQLDKSGLPSDRFFAERPEGSVSTLKIQRTQQEDSAVYLCASSLAKRTGVNTEAFFGQGTRLTVV.